These 23 T cell receptor beta chains share one sample of origin, sequenced in a study of OX40 agonist ivuxolimab in advanced cancers. TCRdb keeps only in-frame clones here, not all; method: immunoSEQ multiplex PCR. The sample records 60,000 to 80,000 clones, 79% being singletons. The input for sequencing was CD4+ or CD8+ T cells sorted from blood, taken in a trial of the OX40 agonist ivuxolimab. These TCRs come from an adult with an advanced solid tumor such as melanoma, head and neck, liver or kidney cancer.

This clone was observed a single time. The V gene is TRBV28, the J gene TRBJ2-7; TRBD2 is a possible D gene (6 bases). The ends were cut back, 3 bases at V and 5 bases at J, with 20 bases in the middle. The length of the CDR3 is 16 residues. Germline CDR1 MDHEN, CDR2 SYDVKM. CDR3 bases: TGTGCCAGCAGTTTTAATAGGGAGGAAGGTCAGGACGAGCAGTACTTC. It encodes CASSFNREEGQDEQYF.

Only one count was recorded for this clone. The CDR3 loop is CASRYLGQGANYGYTF. DNA of the CDR3: TGTGCCAGCAGGTACCTGGGACAGGGGGCTAACTATGGCTACACCTTC. The chain couples TRBV28 to TRBJ1-2, with TRBD1 identical over 11 bases. V lost 6 bases, J lost 0 bases, and 6 bases stayed unmatched. Germline lookup yields CDR1 MDHEN and CDR2 SYDVKM. The CDR3 length is 16 residues.

CDR3 sequence: CASNPTEPPSTYEQYF. CDR3 DNA sequence: TGTGCCAGCAACCCCACAGAACCACCTTCGACCTACGAGCAGTACTTC. The rearrangement joins TRBV21-1 to TRBJ2-7; the table assigns TRBD1, which was not confirmed against the DNA. TRBV21-1 has pseudogene status. The CDR3 totals 16 residues.

In DNA form, the CDR3 reads TGTGCCAGCAGCCCCCCCGGTTGGGATAGCACAGATACGCAGTATTTT. Translating it yields CASSPPGWDSTDTQYF. This rearrangement joins TRBV7-9 to TRBJ2-3; D unclear. The CDR3 loop spans 16 amino acids. The germline V gene encodes CDR1 SEHNR and CDR2 FQNEAQ (reference sequence). V lost 5 bases, J lost 0 bases, and 15 bases lay in between. The whole variable domain, remainder taken from reference TRBV7-9 and TRBJ2-3, is DTGVSQNPRHKITKRGQNVTFRCDPISEHNRLYWYRQTLGQGPEFLTYFQNEAQLEKSRLLSDRFSAERPKGSFSTLEIQRTEQGDSAMYLCASSPPGWDSTDTQYFGPGTRLTVL.

The rearrangement uses TRBV9 and TRBJ1-4; tentative D call: TRBD1 (6 bases). This CDR3 region has 15 residues. CDR1 is SGDLS, CDR2 YYNGEE, per germline. V was clipped by 5 bases and J by 3 bases, with 14 bases between them. The DNA of the CDR3 is TGTGCCAGCAGTCCACAGGGTTGGGCTAATGAAAAACTGTTTTTT. Encoded protein: CASSPQGWANEKLFF.

Concerning this clone itself: One junction end disagrees with the germline gene, perhaps due to a read error. Written as DNA, the CDR3 is TGTGCCAGCAGTTACTCGAGTTTTGGGGTCGAGCAGTACTTC. Translating it yields CASSYSSFGVEQYF. The V gene is TRBV10-3, the J gene TRBJ2-7, with D uncertain. CDR3 length: 14 amino acids. Germline V lookup: CDR1 ENHRY, CDR2 SYGVKD.

Only one count was recorded for this clone. The chain is built from TRBV7-2 and TRBJ1-2; 9 positions match TRBD1. The CDR3 consists of 16 residues. Trimming cost V 5 bases and J 2 bases; bases outside gene matches: 9. Looked up from germline, CDR1 is SGHTA and CDR2 is FQGNSA. The CDR3 coding sequence is TGTGCCAGCAGCCGCCCCCCCGGGACAGGGAACTATGGCTACACCTTC. It encodes CASSRPPGTGNYGYTF.

The chain combines TRBV12-5 with TRBJ2-2; D call uncertain. Germline assignment: CDR1 LGHNT and CDR2 FRNRAP. V lost 8 bases and J 2 bases, leaving 15 bases between the germline ends. The CDR3 loop spans 15 amino acids. CDR3 bases: TGTGCTAGTAGATACTCTGTGGCTAACACCGGGGAGCTGTTTTTT. The encoded protein is CASRYSVANTGELFF.

The genes are TRBV7-9 and TRBJ1-1; 10 bases align to TRBD1. CDR3 length equals 14 residues. CDR1 and CDR2 (germline): SEHNR, FQNEAQ (reference sequence). Trimming removed 3 bases from V and 4 bases from J; junction bases left unmatched: 2. DNA of the CDR3: TGTGCCAGCAGCTTCCGGGACAGGGGCACTGAAGCTTTCTTT. It is translated as CASSFRDRGTEAFF.

The chain recombines TRBV28 with TRBJ2-5; 10 bases agree with TRBD1. The end of the DNA aligns better with TRBJ2-7, so the J call may be wrong. This CDR3 is 14 amino acids long. The germline V gene encodes CDR1 MDHEN and CDR2 SYDVKM. CDR3 residues: CASRTGGAGYEQYF. CDR3 DNA: TGTGCCAGCAGGACAGGGGGCGCAGGGTACGAGCAGTACTTC.

V gene TRBV7-2 combines with J gene TRBJ2-2, with D perhaps TRBD1 (5 bases). Trimming took off 2 bases at V and 6 bases at J, with 16 bases between the two ends. Germline V gene data show CDR1 as SGHTA and CDR2 as FQGNSA. The CDR3 length is 16 residues. CDR3 in DNA: TGTGCCAGCAGCTTAAGGGGCGGAGTTGGGGCCGGGGAGCTGTTTTTT. This gives the protein CASSLRGGVGAGELFF.

The chain carries TRBV7-2 and TRBJ2-3; D not resolved. The germline V gene has CDR1 SGHTA and CDR2 FQGNSA. V was cut by 6 bases and J by 3 bases, with 7 bases left in between. The length of the CDR3 is 12 residues. For the CDR3, the DNA is TGTGCCAGCAGTCCCGAGACAGATACGCAGTATTTT. This codes for CASSPETDTQYF.

The rearrangement uses TRBV5-8 and TRBJ2-1, with D unresolved. The CDR3 runs 12 residues. Germline V gene sequence: CDR1 SGHTS, CDR2 YDEGEE. V shed 4 bases and J shed 8 bases, with 10 bases lying between them. The DNA for the CDR3 is TGTGCCAGCAGCCCCGCGGCCGATGAGCAGTTCTTC. It yields the protein CASSPAADEQFF. Drawing the rest from reference TRBV5-8 and TRBJ2-1, the complete variable domain is EAGVTQSPTHLIKTRGQQATLRCSPISGHTSVYWYQQALGLGLQFLLWYDEGEERNRGNFPPRFSGRQFPNYSSELNVNALELEDSALYLCASSPAADEQFFGPGTRLTVL.

As regards this clone: The sample has other DNA sequences that encode this CDR3 too. The rearrangement uses TRBV7-2 and TRBJ2-6, with TRBD2 matching over 8 bases. Germline trimming cut 8 bases from V and 2 bases from J; bases unmatched to any gene: 8. This CDR3 comprises 16 residues. Germline V CDR1 and CDR2: SGHTA, FQGNSA. CDR3 residues: CASGRGAGAGANVLTF. DNA for the CDR3: TGTGCCAGCGGGCGGGGGGCGGGAGCTGGGGCCAACGTCCTGACTTTC.

V and J are TRBV29-1 and TRBJ2-7, with a tentative D call TRBD2 (6 bases). CDR1 is SQVTM, CDR2 ANQGSEA, per germline. The CDR3 runs 13 residues. Between the trimmed V and J ends, which lost 6 bases and 0 bases, there was a span of 12 bases. This CDR3 is CSVLDGSSYEQYF. In DNA form, the CDR3 reads TGCAGCGTACTAGACGGGAGCTCCTACGAGCAGTACTTC.

The chain uses TRBV6-6 and TRBJ2-7, with D maybe TRBD2 (6 bases). Germline V gene lookup returns CDR1 MNHNY and CDR2 SVGAGI (reference sequence). Trimming left V 4 bases short and J 3 bases short, with 19 bases between. This CDR3 contains 16 residues. The chain's CDR3 is CASSSDSGFGGYEQYF. In nucleotides, the CDR3 is TGTGCCAGCAGTTCCGACTCGGGGTTCGGGGGCTACGAGCAGTACTTC.

This clone has more than one count but fewer than ten. At the DNA level, this CDR3 is encoded by other sequences in the same sample as well. The chain is built from TRBV4-1 and TRBJ2-5; TRBD2 matches at 12 bases. Germline-derived CDR1 and CDR2 are MGHRA and YSYEKL. The CDR3 extends over 16 amino acids. The V segment lost 1 base and the J segment 5 bases; nucleotides outside the gene matches: 5. The DNA for the CDR3 is TGCGCCAGCAGCCAAGGACTAGCGGGGGAGGGGGAGACCCAGTACTTC. It specifies CASSQGLAGEGETQYF.

This clone was recorded once. The V and J genes are TRBV5-4 and TRBJ2-1, with D perhaps TRBD1 or TRBD2 (6 bases each). Germline V gene lookup returns CDR1 SGHNT and CDR2 YYREEE (reference sequence). The CDR3 has 17 amino acids. V gave up 0 bases and J gave up 2 bases, with 15 bases separating them. CDR3 protein: CASSLGSGALAYNEQFF. CDR3 nucleotide sequence: TGTGCCAGCAGCTTGGGTTCGGGGGCCCTTGCCTACAATGAGCAGTTCTTC.

This clone was picked up a small number of times. This chain joins TRBV5-8 and TRBJ1-5, with D unclear. Germline assignment: CDR1 SGHTS and CDR2 YDEGEE. The CDR3 is 13 residues long. V lost 1 base to trimming and J lost 4 bases, with 6 bases between them. CDR3 in amino acids: CASSLLGNQPQHF. In nucleotides, the CDR3 is TGTGCCAGCAGCTTGCTGGGAAATCAGCCCCAGCATTTT.

The CDR3 protein is CASGHASTDTQYF. The CDR3 DNA is TGCGCCAGCGGACACGCCTCCACAGATACGCAGTATTTT. The chain employs TRBV4-3 and TRBJ2-3; D is perhaps TRBD1 (5 bases). The CDR3 contains 13 residues. Trimming took off 8 bases at V and 2 bases at J, with 11 bases between the two ends. CDR1 and CDR2 (germline): LGHNA, YSLEER.

In its sample, this clone was seen once. The V call is TRBV11-2, the J call TRBJ2-6; weak D call: TRBD1 (6 bases). Germline CDR1 SGHAT, CDR2 FQNNGV. The ends were cut back, 1 base at V and 7 bases at J, with 14 bases in the middle. CDR3 length: 16 residues. The CDR3 loop is CASSLGLGAGANVLTF. CDR3 in DNA: TGTGCCAGCAGCTTAGGATTGGGGGCGGGCGCCAACGTCCTGACTTTC.

This clone was picked up one time. V usage is TRBV27 and J usage is TRBJ2-3, with D maybe TRBD2 (6 bases). Trimming removed 0 bases from V and 1 base from J, with 11 bases in between. The CDR3 runs to 16 residues. The germline gives CDR1 MNHEY, CDR2 SMNVEV (reference sequence). DNA of the CDR3: TGTGCCAGCAGTTTATCGCGGGGCCGGGGCACAGATACGCAGTATTTT. The encoded protein is CASSLSRGRGTDTQYF.

This sequence joins TRBV5-1 and TRBJ2-1, with 15 bases lining up with TRBD2. Germline V CDR1 and CDR2: SGHRS, YFSETQ. The CDR3 sequence is 16 residues long. The junction had 5 bases not matched to a gene; V was cut back by 3 bases and J by 7 bases. This chain's CDR3 is CASSSGLAGGRNEQFF. The CDR3 coding sequence is TGCGCCAGCAGCTCAGGACTAGCGGGGGGGAGGAATGAGCAGTTCTTC.